This T cell receptor beta chain emerged from a study of cytomegalovirus exposure and HLA in healthy donors. Study conclusions and caveats: In a later analysis, donors in an Asian-associated ancestry cluster reportedly had fewer N-insertions in productive TCRs than the cohort mean. Looking again later, the authors saw that most CMV-associated TCR beta chains seemed HLA-restricted.

The PCR ran on 60 Vbeta and 13 Jbeta primers. The data were produced by immunoSEQ multiplex PCR, yet TCRdb's version contains in-frame clones alone and is incomplete. The table has approximately 190,000 clones, roughly 87% seen once. In its sample, this clone was seen once. Its antigen remains unidentified. CDR1 is SGHTA, CDR2 FQGNSA, per germline. V trimming: 0 bases; J trimming: 3 bases; junction bases outside the gene matches: 5. The CDR3 is 16 amino acids. This chain links TRBV7-2 with TRBJ2-3; 8 bases map to TRBD2. The sequence was obtained from a boy between 2 and 10 years old in good health and CMV-seronegative. Sequenced input: PBMCs. As DNA, the CDR3 is TGTGCCAGCAGCTTAGCGGTCGGGGGGGCGACAGATACGCAGTATTTT. Translation gives CASSLAVGGATDTQYF.